This TCR beta chain was recovered during a study of blood T cell repertoires in COVID-19. Turning to the study itself: From T cells, B-cell-depleted T cells, or PBMCs came the material, which was cDNA or gDNA.

Germline V gives CDR1 SGDLS, CDR2 YYNGEE. The CDR3 extends over 16 amino acids. Trimming removed 3 bases from V and 0 bases from J; junction bases left unmatched: 5. Here immunoSEQ multiplex PCR was the method, and the copy in TCRdb shows in-frame clones only, minus some. The profile covers 110,000 to 150,000 clones, with 70% to 90% appearing a single time and about 2% taken by the ten largest. The sample consisted of peripheral blood. The source of this sequence is a man between 65 and 80 years old with acute or convalescent COVID-19. The V call is TRBV9, the J call TRBJ2-1, with 8 bases aligning to TRBD2. The CDR3 DNA follows: TGTGCCAGCAGCGCTAGCGGGTACACCTCCTACAATGAGCAGTTCTTC. Translating gives CASSASGYTSYNEQFF. The full variable domain, completed using reference TRBV9 and TRBJ2-1, is DSGVTQTPKHLITATGQRVTLRCSPRSGDLSVYWYQQSLDQGLQFLIQYYNGEERAKGNILERFSAQQFPDLHSELNLSSLELGDSALYFCASSASGYTSYNEQFFGPGTRLTVL.